Following are 23 T cell receptor beta chains from one sample sequenced in a study of Ad26.COV2.S vaccination and SARS-CoV-2 variants. Described treatment: about 20 received Ad26.COV2.S at low or high dose, single or two shots; five or six received placebo; per-sample allocation not given. On day 63 after the first injection, vaccine and placebo recipients gave samples. Sequencing was performed with immunoSEQ multiplex PCR; in TCRdb, only in-frame clones are kept and a portion is missing. The repertoire holds around 300,000 clones, with approximately 90% as singletons. The sample consisted of peripheral blood, taken in a trial of Ad26.COV2.S vaccine versus placebo. These receptors were obtained from a person between 18 and 65 years old who received the Ad26.COV2.S COVID-19 vaccine or a placebo.

V gene TRBV24-1 combines with J gene TRBJ2-5; a weak D match, TRBD2 (6 bases). Germline assignment: CDR1 KGHDR and CDR2 SFDVKD. Between the trimmed V and J ends, which lost 9 bases and 3 bases, there was a span of 19 bases. This CDR3 region has 15 residues. CDR3 DNA sequence: TGTGCCACCCTCCAACGACTAGTAGGGGAAGAGACCCAGTACTTC. This translates into CATLQRLVGEETQYF.

The chain couples TRBV19 to TRBJ1-5, with 7 bases fitting TRBD1. This CDR3 contains 14 residues. V lost 4 bases and J lost 7; bases outside the gene matches: 7. In germline, CDR1 is LNHDA, CDR2 SQIVND (reference sequence). In DNA form, the CDR3 reads TGTGCCAGTAGTACGACAGGGCGAGCACAGCCCCAGCATTTT. Translation gives CASSTTGRAQPQHF.

The CDR3 region is CASSFRTGGFEAFF. Here the CDR3 DNA reads TGTGCCAGCAGCTTTAGGACAGGGGGCTTTGAAGCTTTCTTT. The J gene is TRBJ1-1, the V gene TRBV5-8; TRBD1 matches at 11 bases. The V gene's germline CDR1 is SGHTS and CDR2 YDEGEE. Trimming cost V 2 bases and J 7 bases; bases outside gene matches: 4. The CDR3 loop spans 14 amino acids.

This clone was observed once. The chain joins TRBV7-8 to TRBJ2-2, with 13 bases fitting TRBD2. The junction had 14 bases not matched to a gene; V was cut back by 5 bases and J by 5 bases. The CDR3 length is 19 residues. The germline gives CDR1 SGHVS, CDR2 FQNEAQ. This chain's CDR3 is CASSRSRLAGGVRTGELFF. DNA of the CDR3: TGTGCCAGCAGCCGCTCAAGACTAGCGGGGGGCGTCCGTACCGGGGAGCTGTTTTTT.

V usage is TRBV9 and J usage is TRBJ2-5; 11 bases agree with TRBD1. CDR3 length: 14 residues. The germline V gene encodes CDR1 SGDLS and CDR2 YYNGEE. The J segment lost 5 bases and the V segment lost 2 bases, leaving 2 bases of the junction unmatched. CDR3 loop: CASSVRTGGETQYF. CDR3 in DNA: TGTGCCAGCAGCGTCCGGACAGGGGGCGAGACCCAGTACTTC.

The chain is built from TRBV19 and TRBJ1-6; 9 bases align to TRBD1. V shed 5 bases and J 0 bases; nucleotides not matched to a gene: 5. Per the germline V gene, CDR1 is LNHDA and CDR2 is SQIVND (reference sequence). This CDR3 comprises 17 residues. In DNA, the CDR3 is TGTGCCAGTAGTCTCCGGACAGGGGACTCCTATAATTCACCCCTCCACTTT. Residues: CASSLRTGDSYNSPLHF.

This clone was seen only once. V is TRBV15 and J is TRBJ1-2, with 7 positions matching TRBD1. The CDR3 extends over 16 amino acids. CDR1 and CDR2 from the germline V gene are LNHNV and YYDKDF (reference sequence). The ends lost 5 bases at V and 0 bases at J; junction bases unmatched: 9. The CDR3 nucleotides read TGTGCCACCAGCGGCGACAGGGCTAGGGCTAACTATGGCTACACCTTC. This sequence encodes CATSGDRARANYGYTF.

The chain combines TRBV9 with TRBJ1-4; D perhaps matches TRBD1 (5 bases). Germline lookup yields CDR1 SGDLS and CDR2 YYNGEE. V lost 0 bases, J lost 7 bases, and 10 bases lay in between. The CDR3 length is 14 residues. This CDR3 is CASSVGGSSEKLFF. The DNA for the CDR3 is TGTGCCAGCAGCGTAGGGGGGAGTAGTGAAAAACTGTTTTTT.

The rearrangement uses TRBV12-1 and TRBJ2-5; TRBD2 reflects the table's D call only, with no check against the DNA. TRBV12-1 is an annotated pseudogene. This CDR3 comprises 15 residues. This chain's CDR3 is CASSLLAGGRETQYF. The CDR3 bases are TGTGCCAGCAGCTTACTAGCGGGGGGGCGAGAGACCCAGTACTTC.

The chain is built from TRBV5-1 and TRBJ1-1; tentative D call: TRBD1 (5 bases). CDR1 is SGHRS and CDR2 is YFSETQ in the germline V gene. There are 16 residues in the CDR3. Trimming shortened V by 1 base and J by 3 bases, and 16 bases separated the two germline ends. The chain's CDR3 is CASSLYPLGGYTEAFF. The CDR3 region has the DNA TGCGCCAGCAGCTTGTATCCCCTCGGGGGGTACACTGAAGCTTTCTTT. Supplemented by reference TRBV5-1 and TRBJ1-1, the full variable domain reads KAGVTQTPRYLIKTRGQQVTLSCSPISGHRSVSWYQQTPGQGLQFLFEYFSETQRNKGNFPGRFSGRQFSNSRSEMNVSTLELGDSALYLCASSLYPLGGYTEAFFGQGTRLTVV.

Comment on this clone: This could be a read error, since a much larger clone is one nucleotide away. The gene calls are TRBV20-1 and TRBJ1-2; D uncertain. The CDR3 runs to 13 residues. The V gene's germline CDR1 is DFQATT and CDR2 SNEGSKA (reference sequence). CDR3 residues: CNASEGRALGYTF. In nucleotides, the CDR3 is TGCAATGCTAGTGAAGGGAGGGCTCTTGGCTACACCTTC.

J is TRBJ1-2 and V is TRBV7-2; no clear D. The CDR3 length is 14 residues. CDR1 is SGHTA and CDR2 is FQGNSA in the germline V gene. V shed 5 bases and J shed 4 bases, with 14 bases lying between them. The CDR3 coding sequence is TGTGCCAGCAGCCCGTTATCGGGAATCTATGGCTACACCTTC. Translation: CASSPLSGIYGYTF. The full variable domain, in which reference TRBV7-2 and TRBJ1-2 provide the parts outside the CDR3, is GAGVSQSPSNKVTEKGKDVELRCDPISGHTALYWYRQSLGQGLEFLIYFQGNSAPDKSGLPSDRFSAERTGGSVSTLTIQRTQQEDSAVYLCASSPLSGIYGYTFGSGTRLTVV.

The chain combines TRBV10-3 with TRBJ2-5; D remains unclear. The germline V gene has CDR1 ENHRY and CDR2 SYGVKD. V was shortened by 4 bases and J by 2 bases, with 11 bases between the two germline ends. The CDR3 extends over 14 amino acids. The CDR3 loop reads CAISGQQKQETQYF. CDR3 bases: TGTGCCATCAGTGGGCAGCAGAAACAAGAGACCCAGTACTTC.

The V and J genes are TRBV6-6 and TRBJ2-6, with D possibly being TRBD2 (7 bases). The V and J ends lost 5 bases and 2 bases respectively, with 13 bases between them. The CDR3 contains 16 residues. Germline assignment: CDR1 MNHNY and CDR2 SVGAGI (reference sequence). CDR3 bases: TGTGCCAGCAGTACCCCCGGGGGGCCTGGGGCCAACGTCCTGACTTTC. Protein product: CASSTPGGPGANVLTF.

The chain links TRBV5-4 to TRBJ1-2; TRBD1 might be the D (5 bases). The CDR3 totals 15 residues. Germline values: CDR1 SGHNT, CDR2 YYREEE (reference sequence). Trimming stripped 5 bases from V and 2 bases from J, with 16 bases between. The CDR3 DNA sequence: TGTGCCAGCAGGACCCAGCAGACAGTAAACTATGGCTACACCTTC. This gives the protein CASRTQQTVNYGYTF. Filled out from reference TRBV5-4 and TRBJ1-2, the complete variable domain reads ETGVTQSPTHLIKTRGQQVTLRCSSQSGHNTVSWYQQALGQGPQFIFQYYREEENGRGNFPPRFSGLQFPNYSSELNVNALELDDSALYLCASRTQQTVNYGYTFGSGTRLTVV.

The rearrangement links TRBV29-1 to TRBJ1-2; no firm D call. CDR3 length: 10 residues. Germline values: CDR1 SQVTM, CDR2 ANQGSEA. The V end was cut by 2 bases, the J end by 8 bases, with 6 bases between. The CDR3 nucleotides are TGCAGCGTTGAAACGAGGGGCTACACCTTC. The encoded protein is CSVETRGYTF.

The chain couples TRBV11-2 to TRBJ1-5, with 8 positions matching TRBD1. The trim removed 5 bases at V and 7 bases at J, leaving 10 bases unmatched. CDR3 length equals 15 residues. Germline V gene lookup returns CDR1 SGHAT and CDR2 FQNNGV. The CDR3 nucleotides read TGTGCCAGCAGCCCCGGGCAGGGGGCAGGACAGCCCCAGCATTTT. Its protein product is CASSPGQGAGQPQHF.

The chain has TRBV7-2 and TRBJ2-7, with D possibly being TRBD1 (6 bases). The V gene's germline CDR1 is SGHTA and CDR2 FQGNSA. V was trimmed by 4 bases and J by 7 bases, leaving 20 bases between them. The CDR3 runs 15 residues. The CDR3 DNA sequence: TGTGCCAGCAGCTCCAGGACAGCCGAGACGCGGGAGCAGTACTTC. Protein product: CASSSRTAETREQYF.

The chain carries TRBV5-1 and TRBJ1-1; 9 nucleotides align to TRBD1. This CDR3 is built from 16 residues. The trim removed 9 bases at V and 5 bases at J, leaving 17 bases unmatched. Germline-derived CDR1 and CDR2 are SGHRS and YFSETQ. CDR3 sequence (DNA): TGCGCCACGGCGCAGGGACAGGGCCTGGCGGGGACTGAAGCTTTCTTT. This translates into CATAQGQGLAGTEAFF.

The rearrangement uses TRBV28 and TRBJ1-2, with TRBD1 as a possible D gene (5 bases). CDR3 size: 14 residues. Germline CDR1 and CDR2: MDHEN and SYDVKM. V was shortened by 5 bases and J by 8 bases, with 18 bases between the two germline ends. CDR3 residues: CASSAPGRDAGYTF. CDR3 in DNA: TGTGCCAGCAGTGCGCCCGGACGGGACGCCGGCTACACCTTC.

With respect to this clone: The sample carries other DNA sequences with the same CDR3. This chain links TRBV7-2 with TRBJ1-1; D call uncertain. V lost 1 base, J lost 0 bases, and 6 bases lay in between. There are 14 residues in the CDR3. Germline V gene data show CDR1 as SGHTA and CDR2 as FQGNSA. This chain's CDR3 is CASSLVALNTEAFF. CDR3 DNA: TGTGCCAGCAGCTTAGTGGCCCTGAACACTGAAGCTTTCTTT. Together with reference TRBV7-2 and TRBJ1-1, the CDR3 gives the full variable domain: GAGVSQSPSNKVTEKGKDVELRCDPISGHTALYWYRQSLGQGLEFLIYFQGNSAPDKSGLPSDRFSAERTGGSVSTLTIQRTQQEDSAVYLCASSLVALNTEAFFGQGTRLTVV.

This clone has only a few counts. The chain couples TRBV6-5 to TRBJ1-5, with unresolved D. The CDR3 extends over 13 amino acids. Germline CDR1 and CDR2: MNHEY and SVGAGI. V was pared by 5 bases and J by 3 bases, with 8 bases between. CDR3 amino acids: CASSRQVNQPQHF. The CDR3 coding sequence is TGTGCCAGCAGTCGGCAAGTCAATCAGCCCCAGCATTTT.

The chain is built from TRBV4-2 and TRBJ2-6; 9 bases match TRBD1. This CDR3 spans 17 amino acids. In germline, CDR1 is LGHNA, CDR2 YNFKEQ. J gave up 0 bases and V 3 bases, and 3 bases lay outside the gene matches. DNA of the CDR3: TGTGCCAGCAGCCAGGGACAGGGTGGCTCTGGGGCCAACGTCCTGACTTTC. It encodes CASSQGQGGSGANVLTF.